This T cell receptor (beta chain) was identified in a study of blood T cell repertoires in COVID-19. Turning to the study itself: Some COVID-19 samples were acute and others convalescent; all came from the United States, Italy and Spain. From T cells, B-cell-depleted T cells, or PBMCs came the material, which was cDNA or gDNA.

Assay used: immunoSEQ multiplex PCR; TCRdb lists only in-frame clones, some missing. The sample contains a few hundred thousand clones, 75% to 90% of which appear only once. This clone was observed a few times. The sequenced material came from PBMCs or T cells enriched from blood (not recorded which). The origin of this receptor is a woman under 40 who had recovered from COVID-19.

The CDR3 DNA reads TGTGCCAGCAGCTCCAGGGAGAACACTGAAGCTTTCTTT. Translated, it gives CASSSRENTEAFF. The chain employs TRBV5-4 and TRBJ1-1; TRBD1 might be the D (5 bases). CDR1 is SGHNT, CDR2 YYREEE, per germline (reference sequence). V was pared by 3 bases and J by 1 base, with 7 bases between. The CDR3 runs to 13 residues.